This passage covers 32 T cell receptor beta chains from one sample sequenced in a study of shared clonotypes between healthy human individuals. TCRdb's table, derived via immunoSEQ multiplex PCR, lists solely in-frame clones and lacks some. The sample lists 2.3 million or so clones, 85% to 95% seen once, with about 0.41% in the top ten. The sample was naive CD4+ T cells from PBMCs. The subset was: CD45RA+ positively selected. These receptors were collected from a man aged 18 to 29 in good health. Some clones in this sample may be carry-over from other donors' samples.

The rearrangement uses TRBV18 and TRBJ2-3; D might be TRBD2 (5 bases). The CDR3 totals 15 residues. From germline, CDR1 is KGHSH and CDR2 LQKENI. Trimming took off 0 bases at V and 2 bases at J, with 9 bases between the two ends. CDR3 loop: CASSPPRANTDTQYF. The DNA of the CDR3 is TGTGCCAGCTCACCACCGAGGGCCAACACAGATACGCAGTATTTT.

DNA of the CDR3: TGTGCCAGCAGCCACCCGACTAGCGGTAGAGCGGCCTACGAGCAGTACTTC. It encodes CASSHPTSGRAAYEQYF. The V call is TRBV7-2, the J call TRBJ2-7; 9 bases map to TRBD2. The CDR3 contains 17 residues. Trimming removed 5 bases from V and 2 bases from J; junction bases left unmatched: 13. Germline loops: CDR1 SGHTA, CDR2 FQGNSA.

The V call is TRBV7-2, the J call TRBJ2-3; D remains ambiguous. V shed 5 bases and J shed 3 bases, with 12 bases lying between them. Germline CDR1 and CDR2: SGHTA and FQGNSA. This CDR3 is 14 amino acids long. CDR3 residues: CASSPPSMTDTQYF. In nucleotides, the CDR3 is TGTGCCAGCAGCCCTCCCAGCATGACAGATACGCAGTATTTT.

This chain links TRBV2 with TRBJ2-1; 9 nucleotides agree with TRBD2. V lost 8 bases to trimming and J lost 8 bases; unmatched junction nucleotides: 13. This CDR3 has 15 amino acids. Per germline, CDR1 SNHLY and CDR2 FYNNEI. This CDR3 is CASLSRGGRAHEQFF. Here the CDR3 DNA reads TGTGCCAGCCTCTCCAGGGGCGGGAGGGCCCATGAGCAGTTCTTC.

The chain links TRBV5-1 to TRBJ2-5; TRBD1 might be the D (5 bases). V gave up 4 bases and J gave up 5 bases, with 15 bases separating them. The CDR3 has 14 amino acids. CDR1 SGHRS and CDR2 YFSETQ come from the germline V gene. The CDR3 nucleotides read TGCGCCAGCAGCCCGAGACAGAACGGGGAGACCCAGTACTTC. As protein: CASSPRQNGETQYF.

This rearrangement joins TRBV7-9 to TRBJ1-1; D possibly corresponds to TRBD1 (5 bases). Germline-derived CDR1 and CDR2 are SEHNR and FQNEAQ (reference sequence). The CDR3 is made up of 16 amino acids. The V and J ends lost 2 bases and 0 bases respectively, with 13 bases between them. This chain's CDR3 is CASSLPGYGLNTEAFF. The CDR3 DNA reads as TGTGCCAGCAGCTTACCAGGGTACGGGTTGAACACTGAAGCTTTCTTT.

The chain combines TRBV7-4 with TRBJ1-5, with D unresolved. The germline CDR1 and CDR2 sequences are SGHVT and SQSDAQ. The CDR3 consists of 15 residues. V was trimmed by 5 bases and J by 0 bases, leaving 11 bases between them. CDR3 coding DNA: TGTGCCAGCAGCGTTAAGCTATTTAGCAATCAGCCCCAGCATTTT. The encoded protein is CASSVKLFSNQPQHF. The variable domain in full, with the rest retrieved from reference TRBV7-4 and TRBJ1-5, is GAGVSQSPRYKVAKRGRDVALRCDSISGHVTLYWYRQTLGQGSEVLTYSQSDAQRDKSGRPSGRFSAERPERSVSTLKIQRTEQGDSAVYLCASSVKLFSNQPQHFGDGTRLSIL.

This chain links TRBV28 with TRBJ1-5; D might be TRBD1 (6 bases). Trimming left V 3 bases short and J 6 bases short, with 9 bases between. The CDR3 is 13 residues long. CDR1 MDHEN and CDR2 SYDVKM come from the germline V gene. Here the CDR3 DNA reads TGTGCCAGCAGTTTGGGGGCTACTCAGCCCCAGCATTTT. Amino acid sequence: CASSLGATQPQHF.

The chain recombines TRBV18 with TRBJ2-7; the D gene is possibly TRBD2 (6 bases). Germline CDR1 reads KGHSH; CDR2 reads LQKENI. This CDR3 spans 14 amino acids. Trimming removed 5 bases at V and 1 base at J, with 12 bases between. CDR3 in DNA: TGTGCCAGCTCAGCCGGGAGTGGGTCCTACGAGCAGTACTTC. Translation: CASSAGSGSYEQYF.

This clone was recorded a few times. The rearrangement uses TRBV6-1 and TRBJ1-2; 9 bases align to TRBD1. V shed 7 bases, J shed 8 bases, and the junction held 8 bases outside the gene matches. This CDR3 contains 13 residues. Germline values: CDR1 MNHNS, CDR2 SASEGT. CDR3 protein: CASIPQGASGYTF. In DNA, the CDR3 is TGTGCCAGCATCCCACAGGGGGCGAGCGGCTACACCTTC.

Points on this clone: Other DNA sequences in the sample encode the same CDR3. The chain joins TRBV29-1 to TRBJ1-1; D remains unclear. Germline lookup yields CDR1 SQVTM and CDR2 ANQGSEA. V was pared by 2 bases and J by 0 bases, with 7 bases between. CDR3 size: 13 residues. The CDR3 region has the DNA TGCAGCGTTGAAAGTGGTGTGAACACTGAAGCTTTCTTT. It yields the protein CSVESGVNTEAFF.

V and J are TRBV9 and TRBJ2-3, with 10 bases identical to TRBD1. J was trimmed by 4 bases and V by 4 bases; bases with no gene match: 6. CDR3 size: 15 residues. The V gene's germline CDR1 is SGDLS and CDR2 YYNGEE. In DNA, the CDR3 is TGTGCCAGCAGCATCCGGGACAGGGGATCAGATACGCAGTATTTT. This gives the protein CASSIRDRGSDTQYF. The full variable domain, in which reference TRBV9 and TRBJ2-3 provide the parts outside the CDR3, is DSGVTQTPKHLITATGQRVTLRCSPRSGDLSVYWYQQSLDQGLQFLIQYYNGEERAKGNILERFSAQQFPDLHSELNLSSLELGDSALYFCASSIRDRGSDTQYFGPGTRLTVL.

The chain joins TRBV7-7 to TRBJ2-1; D tentatively fits TRBD1 or TRBD2 (6 bases each). Germline V gene sequence: CDR1 SSHAT, CDR2 FNYEAQ (reference sequence). Trimming took off 1 base at V and 7 bases at J, with 14 bases between the two ends. The CDR3 length is 15 residues. CDR3 bases: TGTGCCAGCAGCTTAGTAGGGGGGACACATAATGAGCAGTTCTTC. Translation: CASSLVGGTHNEQFF.

V is TRBV10-2 and J is TRBJ1-1, with D possibly matching TRBD1 (6 bases). The CDR3 runs 13 residues. With 2 bases removed from V and 5 bases from J, the gap between germline ends came to 9 bases. Germline-derived CDR1 and CDR2 are WSHSY and SAAADI. The CDR3 is CASSEQGWTEAFF. The CDR3 DNA reads TGCGCCAGCAGTGAGCAGGGGTGGACTGAAGCTTTCTTT.

Note on this clone: Other DNA sequences within the sample encode an identical CDR3. The J gene is TRBJ2-7, the V gene TRBV18; TRBD2 matches 8 bases. CDR1 is KGHSH, CDR2 LQKENI, per germline. With V trimmed by 3 bases and J by 2 bases, 0 bases remained unmatched. The CDR3 runs to 13 residues. In DNA form, the CDR3 reads TGTGCCAGCTCACCGGGACTAGCCTACGAGCAGTACTTC. Its protein is CASSPGLAYEQYF.

The rearrangement joins TRBV2 to TRBJ2-1, with TRBD2 matching over 7 bases. J gave up 2 bases and V 7 bases, and 5 bases lay outside the gene matches. This CDR3 is built from 14 residues. Germline lookup yields CDR1 SNHLY and CDR2 FYNNEI. Here the CDR3 reads CASKGLAAYNEQFF. DNA for the CDR3: TGTGCCAGCAAGGGCCTAGCGGCCTACAATGAGCAGTTCTTC.

V usage is TRBV6-1 and J usage is TRBJ1-5; D is undetermined. Trimming removed 0 bases from V and 4 bases from J, with 10 bases in between. The CDR3 length is 15 residues. Germline values: CDR1 MNHNS, CDR2 SASEGT. CDR3 sequence: CASSEAYAGNQPQHF. In DNA form, the CDR3 reads TGTGCCAGCAGTGAAGCGTACGCAGGTAATCAGCCCCAGCATTTT.

A note on this clone: The sample holds other DNA sequences that translate to the same CDR3. The V gene is TRBV5-4, the J gene TRBJ1-1, with a possible D match to TRBD1 (6 bases). V was trimmed by 0 bases and J by 1 base, leaving 7 bases between them. Germline V gene data show CDR1 as SGHNT and CDR2 as YYREEE (reference sequence). CDR3 length equals 14 residues. The CDR3 here is CASSLGGPNTEAFF. The CDR3 coding sequence is TGTGCCAGCAGCTTGGGGGGGCCGAACACTGAAGCTTTCTTT.

This chain joins TRBV5-4 and TRBJ2-7; the D is unclear. The CDR3 extends over 11 amino acids. Per germline, CDR1 SGHNT and CDR2 YYREEE (reference sequence). The V gene lost 0 bases and the J gene lost 7 bases, with 5 bases spanning the gap. This CDR3 is CASSLDEEQYF. CDR3 DNA sequence: TGTGCCAGCAGCTTGGATGAGGAGCAGTACTTC.

The chain has TRBV5-1 and TRBJ2-7, with no clear D. Germline CDR1 and CDR2: SGHRS and YFSETQ. This CDR3 has 12 amino acids. The V gene lost 0 bases and the J gene lost 7 bases, with 8 bases spanning the gap. The CDR3 sequence: CASSLAGREQYF. CDR3 sequence (DNA): TGCGCCAGCAGCTTGGCCGGGCGGGAGCAGTACTTC.

The rearrangement links TRBV10-3 to TRBJ2-5; the D call may be TRBD1 or TRBD2 (5 bases each). V was shortened by 7 bases and J by 5 bases, with 17 bases between the two germline ends. The CDR3 is 14 residues long. Germline CDR1 is ENHRY and CDR2 is SYGVKD. The CDR3 loop reads CAIKSAGTRETQYF. CDR3 DNA: TGTGCCATCAAGTCGGCTGGGACCCGGGAGACCCAGTACTTC.

The genes are TRBV28 and TRBJ2-7, with 9 bases that match TRBD1. Germline CDR1 reads MDHEN; CDR2 reads SYDVKM. After removal of 7 bases from V and 2 bases from J, the junction contained 6 bases not matched to a gene. The CDR3 consists of 14 residues. In nucleotides, the CDR3 is TGTGCCAGCACCGTAACAGGGGGCCCCTACGAGCAGTACTTC. Protein product: CASTVTGGPYEQYF.

The V and J genes are TRBV19 and TRBJ2-7; 11 bases line up with TRBD2. This CDR3 has 14 residues. The germline gives CDR1 LNHDA, CDR2 SQIVND (reference sequence). Germline trimming cut 3 bases from V and 7 bases from J; bases unmatched to any gene: 5. The chain's CDR3 is CASSMLAGGREQYF. The CDR3, as DNA: TGTGCCAGTAGTATGCTAGCGGGAGGTCGGGAGCAGTACTTC.

This clone was seen more than once but under ten times. The DNA of the CDR3 is TGTGCCAGCAGTACTTACGCGGCAGGGAATGGCTACACCTTC. Amino acids: CASSTYAAGNGYTF. V gene TRBV28 combines with J gene TRBJ1-2; D possibly corresponds to TRBD1 (5 bases). Germline V CDR1 and CDR2: MDHEN, SYDVKM. V gave up 5 bases and J gave up 6 bases, with 16 bases separating them. The CDR3 covers 14 residues.

The chain uses TRBV5-1 and TRBJ2-5; a possible D gene is TRBD1 (5 bases). The CDR3 totals 15 residues. Trimming took off 0 bases at V and 2 bases at J, with 11 bases between the two ends. The germline V gene has CDR1 SGHRS and CDR2 YFSETQ. CDR3 nucleotide sequence: TGCGCCAGCAGCTTGGATTGGGGCAGACAAGAGACCCAGTACTTC. Protein: CASSLDWGRQETQYF.

The V gene is TRBV28, the J gene TRBJ1-2; 7 positions match TRBD1. CDR1 and CDR2 (germline): MDHEN, SYDVKM. V trimming: 6 bases; J trimming: 7 bases; junction bases outside the gene matches: 17. CDR3 size: 16 residues. This CDR3 is CASRYIPPGGLLGYTF. CDR3 bases: TGTGCCAGCAGATATATTCCCCCAGGGGGGTTGCTTGGCTACACCTTC.

This rearrangement joins TRBV5-1 to TRBJ2-3, with D possibly being TRBD2 (6 bases). This CDR3 has 16 residues. Per germline, CDR1 SGHRS and CDR2 YFSETQ. Trimming took 0 bases from V and 1 from J, leaving 12 bases between them. The CDR3 sequence is CASSLELAGRTDTQYF. CDR3 bases: TGCGCCAGCAGCTTGGAGCTGGCGGGACGCACAGATACGCAGTATTTT. Full variable domain (missing parts from reference TRBV5-1 and TRBJ2-3): KAGVTQTPRYLIKTRGQQVTLSCSPISGHRSVSWYQQTPGQGLQFLFEYFSETQRNKGNFPGRFSGRQFSNSRSEMNVSTLELGDSALYLCASSLELAGRTDTQYFGPGTRLTVL.

The chain carries TRBV7-9 and TRBJ1-4; possibly TRBD1 for D (5 bases). V lost 2 bases to trimming and J lost 7 bases, with 11 bases between them. Germline V gives CDR1 SEHNR, CDR2 FQNEAQ (reference sequence). The CDR3 is 14 amino acids. The CDR3 spells CASSLSGGAEKLFF. The CDR3 coding sequence is TGTGCCAGCAGCTTATCTGGGGGAGCTGAAAAACTGTTTTTT.

The J gene is TRBJ2-7, the V gene TRBV2, with 9 bases aligning to TRBD1. J was trimmed by 2 bases and V by 5 bases; bases with no gene match: 4. CDR1 and CDR2 from the germline V gene are SNHLY and FYNNEI. The CDR3 is made up of 14 amino acids. Here the CDR3 DNA reads TGTGCCAGCAGTTGGGACAGGGCTACCTACGAGCAGTACTTC. Its translation: CASSWDRATYEQYF.

V usage is TRBV7-3 and J usage is TRBJ2-3; 7 bases are shared with TRBD2. Germline-derived CDR1 and CDR2 are SGHTA and FQGTGA. V shed 6 bases, J shed 4 bases, and the junction held 7 bases outside the gene matches. The length of the CDR3 is 14 residues. This CDR3 reads CASRPGLSSDTQYF. In DNA, the CDR3 is TGTGCCAGCAGGCCGGGACTATCATCAGATACGCAGTATTTT.

The V call is TRBV11-2, the J call TRBJ2-4; the match to TRBD1 covers 9 bases. CDR3 length: 17 residues. V gave up 6 bases and J gave up 3 bases; unmatched junction bases: 12. The germline V gene encodes CDR1 SGHAT and CDR2 FQNNGV. The DNA for the CDR3 is TGTGCCAGCAGATTACTAACAGGGGGCGCGATCAAAAACATTCAGTACTTC. It is translated as CASRLLTGGAIKNIQYF.

Of note for this clone: At one boundary the junction diverges from the germline segment, which might be a read error. This chain joins TRBV18 and TRBJ1-1; 8 bases are a match to TRBD1. The germline V gene encodes CDR1 KGHSH and CDR2 LQKENI. The CDR3 runs 14 residues. The CDR3 here is CASAPGQAGTEAFF. CDR3 coding DNA: TGTGCCAGCGCACCGGGACAGGCGGGGACTGAAGCTTTCTTT.